This T cell receptor (beta chain) is drawn from a study of blood T cell repertoires in COVID-19. At the level of the study: Sites across the United States, Italy and Spain contributed samples from acute and convalescent COVID-19. From T cells, B-cell-depleted T cells, or PBMCs came the material, which was cDNA or gDNA.

Under the authors' procedure: Cell counts per sample came from amplifying reference gene primers. The repertoire was sequenced with immunoSEQ multiplex PCR; TCRdb's copy has only in-frame clones and lacks some. From that table come the V and J calls and clone size; the DNA was used to work out D and trimming. The table lists over 450,000 clones, around 90% of them singletons. Trimming at V came to 4 bases and at J to 4 bases, leaving 5 bases not matched to a gene. CDR3 size: 16 residues. Germline V lookup: CDR1 SGHRS, CDR2 YFSETQ. Seattle enrolled patients during active infection and tracked them longitudinally.

This receptor was taken from a woman between 45 and 65 years old with COVID-19, enrolled during active disease. The rearrangement joins TRBV5-1 to TRBJ2-1; 13 bases agree with TRBD2. The source material was peripheral blood. Here the CDR3 DNA reads TGCGCCAGCAGCGGGGGGACTAGCGGGGTTTACAATGAGCAGTTCTTC. Protein: CASSGGTSGVYNEQFF.